The clone carrying this TCR beta chain appeared many times. The authors built TCR beta libraries using iRepertoire HTBI primers and Arm-PCR of CDR3 regions. In TCRdb, the multiplex PCR reads were re-called with MiXCR into one record per CDR3 protein. The data hold around 400,000 distinct CDR3 sequences, with roughly 12% observed a single time. This sample was taken from a study of regulatory T cells in long-lasting Graves disease. This CDR3 is 15 amino acids long. Trimming cost V 5 bases and J 4 bases, with 18 bases left between them. Time point defined: newly diagnosed GD, antithyroid drugs for less than 3 months. Researchers made the TCR library from RNA that was extracted from PBMCs. Tubes containing EDTA received approximately 8.7 milliliters of drawn peripheral blood. These data were likewise used in another study, on T cells in Graves' hyperthyroidism and ophthalmopathy.

The material was peripheral blood mononuclear cells (PBMCs), obtained at new diagnosis, from a patient treated with antithyroid drugs. This TCR was sampled from a woman under 30 with Graves disease. The chain combines TRBV12-3 or TRBV12-4 with TRBJ2-7; D might be TRBD2 (5 bases). The CDR3 protein is CASSREGTSPYEQYF. The CDR3 nucleotides are TGTGCCAGCAGTCGTGAGGGTACAAGTCCGTACGAGCAGTACTTC.